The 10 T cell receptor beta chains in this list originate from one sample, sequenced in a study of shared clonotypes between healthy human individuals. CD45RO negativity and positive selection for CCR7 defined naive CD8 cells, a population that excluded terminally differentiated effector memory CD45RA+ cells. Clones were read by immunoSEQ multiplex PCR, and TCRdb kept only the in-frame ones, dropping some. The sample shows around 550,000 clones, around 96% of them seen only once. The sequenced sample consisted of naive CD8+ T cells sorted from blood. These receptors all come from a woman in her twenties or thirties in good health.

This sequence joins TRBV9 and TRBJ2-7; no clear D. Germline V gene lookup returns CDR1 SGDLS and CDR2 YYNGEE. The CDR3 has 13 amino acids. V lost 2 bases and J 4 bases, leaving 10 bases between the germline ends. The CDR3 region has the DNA TGTGCCAGCAGCGTGGGCTGGGGTTACGAGCAGTACTTC. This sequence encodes CASSVGWGYEQYF.

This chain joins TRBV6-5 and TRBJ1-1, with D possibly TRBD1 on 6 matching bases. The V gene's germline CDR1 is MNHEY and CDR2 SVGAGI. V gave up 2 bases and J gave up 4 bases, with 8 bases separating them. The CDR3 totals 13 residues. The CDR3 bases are TGTGCCAGCAGTTACCAAGGGGGCACTGAAGCTTTCTTT. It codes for CASSYQGGTEAFF.

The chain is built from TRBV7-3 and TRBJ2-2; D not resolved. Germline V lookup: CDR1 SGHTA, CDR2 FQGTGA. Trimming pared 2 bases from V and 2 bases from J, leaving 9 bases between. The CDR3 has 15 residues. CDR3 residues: CASSLRGRNTGELFF. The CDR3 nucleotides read TGTGCCAGCAGCTTACGAGGTAGAAACACCGGGGAGCTGTTTTTT.

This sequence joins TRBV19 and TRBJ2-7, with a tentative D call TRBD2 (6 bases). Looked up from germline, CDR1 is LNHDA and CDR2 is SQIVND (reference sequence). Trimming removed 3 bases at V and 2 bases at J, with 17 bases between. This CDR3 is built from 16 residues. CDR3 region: CASSMVSGTLTYEQYF. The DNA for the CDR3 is TGTGCCAGTAGTATGGTTAGCGGAACCTTGACCTACGAGCAGTACTTC.

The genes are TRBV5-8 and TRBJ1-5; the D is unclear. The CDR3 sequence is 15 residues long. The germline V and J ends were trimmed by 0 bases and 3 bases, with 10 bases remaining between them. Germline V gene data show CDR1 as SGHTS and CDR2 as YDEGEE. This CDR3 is CASSLDGLNNQPQHF. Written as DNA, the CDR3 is TGTGCCAGCAGCTTGGATGGGCTAAACAATCAGCCCCAGCATTTT.

The CDR3: CASSLALAGVREQYF. DNA for the CDR3: TGTGCCAGCAGCTTGGCTCTAGCGGGAGTGCGGGAGCAGTACTTC. The chain employs TRBV5-8 and TRBJ2-7; 10 nucleotides agree with TRBD2. After removal of 0 bases from V and 7 bases from J, the junction contained 7 bases not matched to a gene. CDR1 is SGHTS and CDR2 is YDEGEE in the germline V gene. The CDR3 sequence is 15 residues long.

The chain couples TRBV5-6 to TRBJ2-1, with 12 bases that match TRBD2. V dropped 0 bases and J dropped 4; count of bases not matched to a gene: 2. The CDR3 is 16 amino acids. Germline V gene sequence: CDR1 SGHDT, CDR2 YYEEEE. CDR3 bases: TGTGCCAGCAGCTTGGCCGGACTAGCGGGGTACAATGAGCAGTTCTTC. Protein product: CASSLAGLAGYNEQFF.

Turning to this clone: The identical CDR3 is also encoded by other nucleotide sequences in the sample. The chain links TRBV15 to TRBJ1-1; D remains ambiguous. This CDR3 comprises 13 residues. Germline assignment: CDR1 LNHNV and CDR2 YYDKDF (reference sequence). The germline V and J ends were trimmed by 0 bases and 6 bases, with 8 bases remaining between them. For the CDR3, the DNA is TGTGCCACCAGCAGAGATTCAACCGCTGAAGCTTTCTTT. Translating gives CATSRDSTAEAFF.

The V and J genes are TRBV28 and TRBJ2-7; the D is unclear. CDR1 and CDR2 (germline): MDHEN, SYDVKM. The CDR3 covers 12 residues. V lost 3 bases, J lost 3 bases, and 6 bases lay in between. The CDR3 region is CASSFGYYEQYF. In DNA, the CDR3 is TGTGCCAGCAGTTTCGGTTACTACGAGCAGTACTTC. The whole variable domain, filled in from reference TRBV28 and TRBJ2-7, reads DVKVTQSSRYLVKRTGEKVFLECVQDMDHENMFWYRQDPGLGLRLIYFSYDVKMKEKGDIPEGYSVSREKKERFSLILESASTNQTSMYLCASSFGYYEQYFGPGTRLTVT.

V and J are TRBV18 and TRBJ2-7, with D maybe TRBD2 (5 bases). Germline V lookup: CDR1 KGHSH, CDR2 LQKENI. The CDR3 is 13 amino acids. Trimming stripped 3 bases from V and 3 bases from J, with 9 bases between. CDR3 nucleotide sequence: TGTGCCAGCTCACCTGGACGGGACTACGAGCAGTACTTC. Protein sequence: CASSPGRDYEQYF.